The 23 T cell receptor beta chains below come from one sample, sequenced in a study of cytomegalovirus exposure and HLA in healthy donors. Primers included in the PCR were 60 Vbeta and 13 Jbeta primers. Repertoires were generated with immunoSEQ multiplex PCR, while TCRdb's copy carries only in-frame clones and drops some. Among approximately 160,000 clones listed, around 85% were seen once. The sequenced material came from PBMCs. All receptors come from a man over 45 in good health and CMV-seropositive.

This rearrangement joins TRBV5-1 to TRBJ1-4; D is possibly TRBD1 (5 bases). The V gene's germline CDR1 is SGHRS and CDR2 YFSETQ. This CDR3 contains 16 residues. V shed 4 bases and J shed 3 bases, with 16 bases lying between them. The CDR3 sequence is CASSGGLPGANEKLFF. The DNA for the CDR3 is TGCGCCAGCAGCGGCGGACTGCCGGGGGCTAATGAAAAACTGTTTTTT.

V is TRBV28 and J is TRBJ2-7, with 8 bases aligning to TRBD2. The V gene end was trimmed by 9 bases and the J gene end by 0 bases; junction bases not matched to a gene: 4. The CDR3 is 13 residues long. Per germline, CDR1 MDHEN and CDR2 SYDVKM. CDR3 DNA: TGTGCCAGTGGACTAGCAGACTCCTACGAGCAGTACTTC. Amino acid sequence: CASGLADSYEQYF. The complete variable domain, with remaining parts taken from reference TRBV28 and TRBJ2-7, reads DVKVTQSSRYLVKRTGEKVFLECVQDMDHENMFWYRQDPGLGLRLIYFSYDVKMKEKGDIPEGYSVSREKKERFSLILESASTNQTSMYLCASGLADSYEQYFGPGTRLTVT.

This clone showed up just a few times. The chain couples TRBV27 to TRBJ2-7; 7 bases fit TRBD1. From germline, CDR1 is MNHEY and CDR2 SMNVEV (reference sequence). The CDR3 loop spans 12 amino acids. Losses at the gene ends were 5 bases for V and 3 bases for J; bases not matched to a gene: 1. CDR3: CASSRDSYEQYF. CDR3 DNA sequence: TGTGCCAGCAGTAGGGACAGCTACGAGCAGTACTTC.

V is TRBV5-4 and J is TRBJ2-6, with D possibly TRBD1 on 6 matching bases. This CDR3 has 17 residues. Trimming took off 5 bases at V and 3 bases at J, with 18 bases between the two ends. Germline values: CDR1 SGHNT, CDR2 YYREEE (reference sequence). The CDR3 spells CASSSFGGGVGANVLTF. The CDR3, as DNA: TGTGCCAGCAGTTCTTTTGGGGGCGGCGTTGGGGCCAACGTCCTGACTTTC.

The chain is built from TRBV7-8 and TRBJ1-2; D possibly corresponds to TRBD1 (6 bases). Germline CDR1 SGHVS, CDR2 FQNEAQ. The CDR3 contains 15 residues. V was clipped by 0 bases and J by 1 base, with 9 bases between them. The CDR3: CASSLARRGNYGYTF. CDR3 sequence (DNA): TGTGCCAGCAGCTTAGCGCGCAGGGGTAACTATGGCTACACCTTC.

The chain is built from TRBV28 and TRBJ1-2; 8 nucleotides match TRBD1. Germline-derived CDR1 and CDR2 are MDHEN and SYDVKM. The V and J ends lost 1 base and 3 bases, in that order; junction bases with no gene match: 4. This CDR3 is 15 amino acids long. The CDR3 DNA follows: TGTGCCAGCAGTTTATTGGGACAGGTGGACTATGGCTACACCTTC. It translates to CASSLLGQVDYGYTF.

As DNA, the CDR3 is TGTGCCAGCAGTTTTCGGTGGAGCACTGTCTACGAGCAGTACTTC. It specifies CASSFRWSTVYEQYF. J is TRBJ2-7 and V is TRBV27; D not resolved. From germline, CDR1 is MNHEY and CDR2 SMNVEV (reference sequence). V lost 3 bases to trimming and J lost 3 bases, with 15 bases between them. The CDR3 extends over 15 amino acids.

The chain couples TRBV15 to TRBJ2-1; 11 bases are shared with TRBD2. Unmatched junction bases numbered 8, after V lost 2 bases and J lost 8 bases. CDR3 size: 16 residues. Looked up from germline, CDR1 is LNHNV and CDR2 is YYDKDF (reference sequence). The CDR3 DNA follows: TGTGCCACCAGCAGAAGCCCTAGCGGGAGGCACTATGAGCAGTTCTTC. It translates to CATSRSPSGRHYEQFF.

The chain couples TRBV11-2 to TRBJ1-1, with 10 bases lining up with TRBD1. CDR3 length equals 15 residues. Germline V gene lookup returns CDR1 SGHAT and CDR2 FQNNGV. V gave up 4 bases and J gave up 4 bases; unmatched junction bases: 6. The CDR3 protein is CASSSSGQGTTEAFF. CDR3 DNA sequence: TGTGCCAGCAGCTCGTCGGGACAGGGGACCACTGAAGCTTTCTTT.

Comment on this clone: One end of the junction is discordant with germline, which a read error may explain. The chain has TRBV7-2 and TRBJ1-1; D perhaps matches TRBD1 (6 bases). This CDR3 is 12 amino acids long. Germline V CDR1 and CDR2: SGHTA, FQGNSA. The CDR3 DNA follows: TGTGCCGGCAGCGGCACAGGGACTGAAGCTTTCTTT. Translated, it gives CAGSGTGTEAFF.

The chain combines TRBV7-9 with TRBJ2-7; D is unresolved. V was shortened by 1 base and J by 5 bases, with 3 bases between the two germline ends. The germline V gene has CDR1 SEHNR and CDR2 FQNEAQ (reference sequence). The CDR3 loop spans 11 amino acids. Here the CDR3 DNA reads TGTGCCAGCAGCTTAGGTAACGAGCAGTACTTC. It translates to CASSLGNEQYF.

The CDR3 nucleotides read TGTGCCAGCAGGCCCGGGACTAGCGGGAGAGATACGCAGTATTTT. It is translated as CASRPGTSGRDTQYF. The V gene is TRBV6-5, the J gene TRBJ2-3; 14 bases match TRBD2. Per germline, CDR1 MNHEY and CDR2 SVGAGI. This CDR3 region has 15 residues. The V and J ends lost 6 bases and 5 bases, in that order; junction bases with no gene match: 4.

The V call is TRBV19, the J call TRBJ2-1; 12 bases are shared with TRBD2. Germline V lookup: CDR1 LNHDA, CDR2 SQIVND (reference sequence). V was pared by 0 bases and J by 3 bases, with 18 bases of the junction left unmatched. This CDR3 has 22 amino acids. The CDR3 loop is CASSIDNLGDPTSGRFYNEQFF. CDR3 coding DNA: TGTGCCAGTAGTATAGATAATCTTGGGGATCCTACTAGCGGGAGGTTCTACAATGAGCAGTTCTTC.

The chain uses TRBV6-6 and TRBJ2-2; D remains ambiguous. Per germline, CDR1 MNHNY and CDR2 SVGAGI (reference sequence). CDR3 length: 15 amino acids. V was trimmed by 4 bases and J by 3 bases, leaving 12 bases between them. CDR3: CASSFPPDYTGELFF. Here the CDR3 DNA reads TGTGCCAGCAGTTTCCCCCCTGACTACACCGGGGAGCTGTTTTTT.

This clone was seen a single time. V and J are TRBV11-1 and TRBJ2-7, with D maybe TRBD1 (5 bases). The CDR3 extends over 13 amino acids. Germline V gives CDR1 SGHAT, CDR2 FQDESV (reference sequence). The V gene lost 3 bases and the J gene lost 3 bases, with 9 bases spanning the gap. The CDR3 is CASSFSQGYEQYF. The CDR3 DNA is TGTGCCAGCAGCTTTAGCCAGGGCTACGAGCAGTACTTC.

V gene TRBV30 combines with J gene TRBJ2-1, with D perhaps TRBD2 (5 bases). Germline V gene data show CDR1 as GTSNPN and CDR2 as SVGIG (reference sequence). The CDR3 extends over 12 amino acids. V was cut by 0 bases and J by 11 bases, with 11 bases left in between. The DNA for the CDR3 is TGTGCCTGGAGTGTCAATGGAGGCAAGCAGTTCTTC. This sequence encodes CAWSVNGGKQFF.

Turning to this clone: The sample contains more than one DNA sequence encoding this CDR3. This rearrangement joins TRBV30 to TRBJ2-5; D uncertain. The CDR3 contains 13 residues. Trimming pared 2 bases from V and 5 bases from J, leaving 12 bases between. Germline lookup yields CDR1 GTSNPN and CDR2 SVGIG (reference sequence). The chain's CDR3 is CAWSMGSWETQYF. Written as DNA, the CDR3 is TGTGCCTGGAGTATGGGTAGCTGGGAGACCCAGTACTTC.

The chain carries TRBV19 and TRBJ1-1, with 7 bases fitting TRBD1. The CDR3 spans 14 residues. Germline lookup yields CDR1 LNHDA and CDR2 SQIVND (reference sequence). V lost 5 bases, J lost 0 bases, and 3 bases stayed unmatched. CDR3 sequence: CASSVDRVNTEAFF. The DNA of the CDR3 is TGTGCCAGTAGTGTCGACAGGGTGAACACTGAAGCTTTCTTT.

This clone was found a few times. The gene calls are TRBV6-6 and TRBJ1-2, with D hard to call. CDR3 length: 16 residues. V lost 5 bases and J lost 4, with 20 bases in between. CDR1 MNHNY and CDR2 SVGAGI come from the germline V gene (reference sequence). The CDR3 loop reads CASSTAASLAFYGYTF. CDR3 DNA sequence: TGTGCCAGCAGTACCGCTGCCAGTCTGGCTTTCTATGGCTACACCTTC.

The V and J genes are TRBV30 and TRBJ2-1, with D possibly matching TRBD2 (5 bases). The CDR3 is 13 residues long. V shed 5 bases and J shed 8 bases, with 16 bases lying between them. Germline values: CDR1 GTSNPN, CDR2 SVGIG (reference sequence). In nucleotides, the CDR3 is TGTGCCTGGGGTCACTGGTGGGGAGATGAGCAGTTCTTC. Translated, it gives CAWGHWWGDEQFF.

The chain is built from TRBV10-2 and TRBJ1-6, with TRBD1 matching 12 bases. Germline assignment: CDR1 WSHSY and CDR2 SAAADI. There are 17 residues in the CDR3. The trim removed 6 bases at V and 7 bases at J, leaving 10 bases unmatched. CDR3 nucleotides: TGCGCCAGCAGCGCGAACCGGGACAGGGGGCGGAATTCACCCCTCCACTTT. Translated: CASSANRDRGRNSPLHF.

This chain uses TRBV30 with TRBJ2-4; 8 positions match TRBD1. The CDR3 length is 16 residues. Germline CDR1 GTSNPN, CDR2 SVGIG (reference sequence). The V and J ends lost 6 bases and 4 bases, in that order; junction bases with no gene match: 14. CDR3 nucleotide sequence: TGTGCCTGCGCTATTAGTACCGGGACAGGTAAAAACATTCAGTACTTC. Residues: CACAISTGTGKNIQYF. Complete variable domain (other parts from reference TRBV30 and TRBJ2-4): SQTIHQWPATLVQPVGSPLSLECTVEGTSNPNLYWYRQAAGRGLQLLFYSVGIGQISSEVPQNLSASRPQDRQFILSSKKLLLSDSGFYLCACAISTGTGKNIQYFGAGTRLSVL.

The rearrangement uses TRBV30 and TRBJ2-1; 12 bases fit TRBD2. The CDR3 sequence is 15 residues long. J was trimmed by 5 bases and V by 3 bases; bases with no gene match: 5. Germline V lookup: CDR1 GTSNPN, CDR2 SVGIG (reference sequence). Here the CDR3 reads CAWSDGLAGHNEQFF. CDR3 sequence (DNA): TGTGCCTGGAGCGATGGACTAGCGGGACACAATGAGCAGTTCTTC. The whole variable domain, filled in from reference TRBV30 and TRBJ2-1, reads SQTIHQWPATLVQPVGSPLSLECTVEGTSNPNLYWYRQAAGRGLQLLFYSVGIGQISSEVPQNLSASRPQDRQFILSSKKLLLSDSGFYLCAWSDGLAGHNEQFFGPGTRLTVL.